These T cell receptor beta chains were read from a single sample in a study of identical twins. TCRdb re-derived calls from the 5' RACE reads in MiXCR, one entry per CDR3 protein. In the table there are a few hundred thousand distinct CDR3 sequences, around 9.6% of which are singletons. These data were likewise used in another study, on yellow fever vaccine responses in identical twins.

The source material was PBMCs. The receptors shown here come from a young woman in good health. Each CDR3 is given with its conserved first and last residue. A D gene is named only where the DNA matches it firmly. Size values are once, few and many counts, or a class for expanded clones, and some rows have none.

D	V	size	J	DNA	CDR3
TRBD1	TRBV5-4	few	TRBJ1-2	TGTGCCAGCAGCTTGGCGGGGGGGACAGGGGGCGTATATGGCTACACCTTC	CASSLAGGTGGVYGYTF
TRBD2	TRBV7-3	many	TRBJ2-3	TGTGCCAGCAGCTGGGACTACTACACAGATACGCAGTATTTT	CASSWDYYTDTQYF
TRBD1	TRBV19	NA	TRBJ2-3	TGTGCCAGTCTGAGTCCCGGGACAGGGAGCACAGATACGCAGTATTTT	CASLSPGTGSTDTQYF
NA	TRBV4-2	few	TRBJ2-7	TGTGCCAGCAGCCCCAGGACAGGGAGGGGGATAATTTCCGAGCAGTACTTC	CASSPRTGRGIISEQYF
NA	TRBV27	few	TRBJ2-2	TGTGCCAGCAGTTCCCCGAAACTAACTAGCACCGGGGAGCTGTTTTTT	CASSSPKLTSTGELFF
TRBD1	TRBV20-1	many	TRBJ1-1	TGCAGTGCTAGATCTAACAGGGGGCATAGCACTGAAGCTTTCTTT	CSARSNRGHSTEAFF
NA	TRBV7-9	many	TRBJ1-1	TGTGCCAGCAGCATCACAGGACGGATGAACACTGAAGCTTTCTTT	CASSITGRMNTEAFF
TRBD1	TRBV18	NA	TRBJ2-3	TGTGCCAGCTCACCCGAACCGGGACAGACTACAGATACGCAGTATTTT	CASSPEPGQTTDTQYF
NA	TRBV20-1	many	TRBJ1-2	TGCAGTCCTGGGAGGGTTCGGGGCTACACCTTC	CSPGRVRGYTF
NA	TRBV19	NA	TRBJ2-5	TGTGCCAGTAGTATGGCCGGGACAAGACTACAAGAGACCCAGTACTTC	CASSMAGTRLQETQYF
TRBD1	TRBV5-1	many	TRBJ1-1	TGCGCCAGCAGCGTGGACAGGGCGGACACTGAAGCTTTCTTT	CASSVDRADTEAFF
TRBD1	TRBV6-1	many	TRBJ1-1	TGTGCCGCTTCAGGGGGGTTTGGCACTGAAGCTTTCTTT	CAASGGFGTEAFF
NA	TRBV5-1	many	TRBJ2-7	TGCGCCAGCAGCTTGGAGGGGGGAGACGAGCAGTACTTC	CASSLEGGDEQYF
NA	TRBV6-5	few	TRBJ2-5	TGTGCCAGCAGTTACTCGCGGATCTCCCTTCAAGAGACCCAGTACTTC	CASSYSRISLQETQYF
NA	TRBV29-1	few	TRBJ2-7	TGCAGCGTCTCCCAGCCCTACGAGCAGTACTTC	CSVSQPYEQYF
NA	TRBV7-9	few	TRBJ2-3	TGTGCCAGCGCCATTTCAGGGGGGGGCAGAGATACGCAGTATTTT	CASAISGGGRDTQYF
TRBD2	TRBV7-8	NA	TRBJ2-1	TGTGCCAGCAGCCTGGGGTCTAGCGGGGGGTGGAATGAGCAGTTCTTC	CASSLGSSGGWNEQFF
TRBD1	TRBV7-9	few	TRBJ1-5	TGTGCCAGCAGCACCGGACAGGGAAATCAGCCCCAGCATTTT	CASSTGQGNQPQHF
TRBD2	TRBV20-1	many	TRBJ2-1	TGCAGTGCCCAGCTAGCGGGGTTTGGCTCCTACAATGAGCAGTTCTTC	CSAQLAGFGSYNEQFF
TRBD2	TRBV7-9	NA	TRBJ2-7	TGTGCCAGCAGCGTCCGACTAGCCTCCGAGCAGTACTTC	CASSVRLASEQYF
NA	TRBV7-9	NA	TRBJ2-1	TGTGCCAGCAGCGTTGGGACCGCCTCAGGGGGGGGGCAGTTCTTC	CASSVGTASGGGQFF